The rows below give T cell receptor beta chains drawn from one sample of a study of control samples from healthy donors and cancer patients. The protocol was immunoSEQ multiplex PCR, while the TCRdb copy is restricted to in-frame clones and leaves out a portion. The sample has tens of thousands of clones; 90% are singletons. Sequencing was done on a sample of blood. All receptors derive from a woman between 18 and 29 years old in good health. CDR3s include the opening cysteine and the closing phenylalanine or tryptophan. The order of the fields is D gene, clone size, CDR3 length, V gene, J gene, CDR3 protein, CDR3 DNA. The D gene is left open where the match is weak. Clone size is not always given. Where it is, it says once, few, many or a class for expanded clones.

.	.	13	TRBV5-4	TRBJ1-1	CASSLDFKDEAFF	TGTGCCAGCAGCTTGGACTTCAAAGATGAAGCTTTCTTT
TRBD2	.	17	TRBV4-1	TRBJ2-7	CASSQSDPGLAEYEQYF	TGCGCCAGCAGCCAAAGCGATCCGGGACTAGCTGAATACGAGCAGTACTTC
.	.	17	TRBV21-1	TRBJ2-4	CASSGRLATARKNIQYF	TGTGCCAGCAGTGGACGTCTAGCTACAGCAAGGAAAAACATTCAGTACTTC
.	.	15	TRBV7-8	TRBJ1-4	CASSPLTGQNEKLFF	TGTGCCAGCAGCCCCCTGACAGGCCAAAATGAAAAACTGTTTTTT
.	.	13	TRBV7-9	TRBJ1-2	CASTLLASYGYTF	TGTGCCAGCACCTTGTTGGCTAGCTATGGCTACACCTTC
TRBD1	once	15	TRBV10-1	TRBJ2-3	CASSESDRGTDTQYF	TGCGCCAGCAGTGAGTCGGACAGGGGGACAGATACGCAGTATTTT
.	.	13	TRBV24-1	TRBJ2-3	CATSGDSTDTQYF	TGTGCCACCAGTGGGGACTCCACAGATACGCAGTATTTT
.	few	17	TRBV7-6	TRBJ2-1	CASSLNEGFSSYNEQFF	TGTGCCAGCAGCCTCAATGAGGGGTTCAGCTCCTACAATGAGCAGTTCTTC
TRBD1	.	15	TRBV19	TRBJ1-1	CASEDRGGPNTEAFF	TGTGCCAGTGAAGACAGGGGGGGACCGAACACTGAAGCTTTCTTT
.	once	16	TRBV15	TRBJ1-5	CATSPKGGGPNQPQHF	TGTGCCACCAGCCCAAAAGGCGGGGGTCCCAATCAGCCCCAGCATTTT
.	once	12	TRBV1	TRBJ2-7	CTSSRTPYEQYF	TGCACCAGCAGCCGGACCCCATACGAGCAGTACTTC
.	.	16	TRBV4-2	TRBJ1-5	CASSSVNGPSNQPQHF	TGTGCCAGCAGTTCAGTAAACGGGCCCAGCAATCAGCCCCAGCATTTT
.	.	13	TRBV10-2	TRBJ2-1	CASATDGWNEQFF	TGCGCCAGCGCCACGGACGGTTGGAATGAGCAGTTCTTC
.	.	13	TRBV19	TRBJ2-5	CASSRGNQETQYF	TGTGCCAGTAGTAGGGGTAACCAAGAGACCCAGTACTTC
.	.	12	TRBV4-2	TRBJ1-1	CASSQDPGEAFF	TGTGCCAGCAGCCAAGATCCAGGGGAAGCTTTCTTT
.	.	18	TRBV6-1	TRBJ2-1	CASSEGKTGVGAYNEQFF	TGTGCCAGCAGTGAAGGCAAGACTGGGGTTGGGGCCTACAATGAGCAGTTCTTC
.	.	13	TRBV27	TRBJ1-5	CASSLLSNQPQHF	TGTGCCAGCAGTCTCCTTAGCAATCAGCCCCAGCATTTT
.	.	15	TRBV6-5	TRBJ2-7	CASSYYTGTTYEQYF	TGTGCCAGCAGTTACTACACCGGGACAACTTACGAGCAGTACTTC
.	once	16	TRBV2	TRBJ2-3	CASRETAAPLTDTQYF	TGTGCCAGCAGGGAGACAGCCGCCCCACTCACAGATACGCAGTATTTT
.	.	13	TRBV19	TRBJ2-7	CASSIDPWAEQYF	TGTGCCAGTAGTATAGATCCGTGGGCTGAGCAGTACTTC
.	.	14	TRBV27	TRBJ1-2	CATRAALSGYGYTF	TGTGCCACCAGGGCCGCCCTCAGCGGCTATGGCTACACCTTC
.	medium-sized	18	TRBV5-8	TRBJ1-5	CASTIGGWGWGSNQPQHF	TGTGCCAGCACCATAGGAGGGTGGGGCTGGGGTAGCAATCAGCCCCAGCATTTT
.	.	13	TRBV4-2	TRBJ1-3	CASSQDSGNTIYF	TGTGCCAGCAGCCAAGACTCTGGAAACACCATATATTTT
.	.	14	TRBV9	TRBJ1-1	CASSVGTVNTEAFF	TGTGCCAGCAGCGTAGGGACGGTCAACACTGAAGCTTTCTTT
.	.	16	TRBV3-1/TRBV3-2	TRBJ1-2	CASSQDWKVPEDGYTF	TGTGCCAGCAGCCAAGATTGGAAGGTCCCCGAGGATGGCTACACCTTC
TRBD1	.	15	TRBV5-6	TRBJ2-7	CASSLSGDRGHEQYF	TGTGCCAGCAGCCTTAGCGGGGACAGGGGCCACGAGCAGTACTTC
.	.	16	TRBV6-6	TRBJ1-2	CASSNDRSLMLRGYTF	TGTGCCAGCAGCAACGACAGGTCATTAATGCTCCGTGGCTACACCTTC
.	.	17	TRBV3-1/TRBV3-2	TRBJ2-1	CASSHDLNGNVRNEQFF	TGTGCCAGCAGCCACGACCTTAACGGGAATGTCCGTAATGAGCAGTTCTTC
.	.	13	TRBV12-5	TRBJ1-1	CASGLHEATEAFF	TGTGCTAGTGGCCTACACGAGGCCACTGAAGCTTTCTTT
TRBD2	.	16	TRBV6-4	TRBJ2-1	CANSDSSGGGADEQFF	TGTGCCAACAGTGACTCAAGTGGCGGGGGGGCAGATGAGCAGTTCTTC
TRBD1	.	17	TRBV12-5	TRBJ1-3	CASGLSGTEPSGNTIYF	TGTGCTAGTGGTTTATCGGGGACAGAGCCCTCTGGAAACACCATATATTTT
.	.	14	TRBV2	TRBJ1-2	CASSDNRLDYGYTF	TGTGCCAGCAGTGATAACAGGTTGGACTATGGCTACACCTTC
.	.	15	TRBV19	TRBJ2-7	CASSIGLGEPYEQYF	TGTGCCAGTAGTATAGGACTGGGTGAGCCCTACGAGCAGTACTTC
TRBD2	.	15	TRBV11-3	TRBJ2-7	CASSQGLAETYEQYF	TGTGCCAGCAGCCAGGGACTAGCGGAGACCTACGAGCAGTACTTC
.	.	11	TRBV6-6	TRBJ2-7	CVSSELYEQYF	TGTGTCAGCAGTGAACTCTACGAGCAGTACTTC